The rows below give T cell receptor beta chains drawn from one sample of a study of T cell repertoires in cytomegalovirus infection. TCRdb re-called the reads through MiXCR, storing one row per CDR3 protein. The table records 200,000 to 300,000 distinct CDR3 sequences, roughly 9.1% of them present only once. The sequenced material came from PBMCs. These receptors all come from a human donor in good health (CMV status not recorded). Some clones in this sample may be carry-over from other donors' samples. CDR3s include the opening cysteine and the closing phenylalanine or tryptophan. Fields, in order: clone size, V gene, J gene, D gene, CDR3 DNA, CDR3 protein. D genes are given only for firm matches. Size is omitted from some rows. Given values are once, few, many or a class for expanded clones.

>many|TRBV28|TRBJ1-1|-
TGTGCCAGCAGTTTTGGGTCGAGGGGGTGGAACACTGAAGCTTTCTTT
CASSFGSRGWNTEAFF
>many|TRBV7-9|TRBJ2-1|-
TGTGCCAGCAGCTTACGTCAGGGGACCCAGTTCTTC
CASSLRQGTQFF
>many|TRBV6-2/TRBV6-3|TRBJ1-1|TRBD1
TGTGCCAGCATCACCAGGACGACAGGGAAGGGGAACACTGAAGCTTTCTTT
CASITRTTGKGNTEAFF
>many|TRBV7-2|TRBJ1-3|TRBD1
TGTGCCAGCAGCACTCAGACAGGGGGCCTCTCTGGAAACACCATATATTTT
CASSTQTGGLSGNTIYF
>many|TRBV6-1|TRBJ2-1|TRBD1
TGTGCCAGCAGTAAACAGGGGGCCAGCTCCTACAATGAGCAGTTCTTC
CASSKQGASSYNEQFF
>many|TRBV7-2|TRBJ2-2|-
TGTGCCAGCAGCTTATTAGGGGGGAGCGGGGAGCTGTTTTTT
CASSLLGGSGELFF
>-|TRBV6-6|TRBJ2-1|-
TGTGCCAGCCGCTGGGGGAGTGGCAATGAGCAGTTCTTC
CASRWGSGNEQFF
>few|TRBV29-1|TRBJ1-2|-
TGCAGCGTTGAAGATCGGGGCAGGGTGGGCTACACCTTC
CSVEDRGRVGYTF
>-|TRBV7-2|TRBJ2-7|-
TGTGCCAGCAGCTTGGGGGGGCACTACGAGCAGTACTTC
CASSLGGHYEQYF
>many|TRBV7-9|TRBJ2-1|-
TGTGCCAGCAGCTACGACTGGCGCTCCTACAATGAGCAGTTCTTC
CASSYDWRSYNEQFF
>many|TRBV7-2|TRBJ2-2|-
TGTGCCAGCAGACTCGGGGACACCGGGGAGCTGTTTTTT
CASRLGDTGELFF
>many|TRBV19|TRBJ2-1|-
TGTGCCAGTAGTAGGGGGCTCTCCTACAATGAGCAGTTCTTC
CASSRGLSYNEQFF
>many|TRBV7-2|TRBJ2-1|TRBD1
TGTGCCAGCAGCTTATATTCAGGGGGCAATGAGCAGTTCTTC
CASSLYSGGNEQFF
>-|TRBV28|TRBJ2-7|TRBD2
TGTGCCAGCAGTTCCCTAGCGGGGGGAAACGAGCAGTACTTC
CASSSLAGGNEQYF
>-|TRBV25-1|TRBJ1-2|-
TGTGCCAGCAGTCAACCAACCCTGAGAGGCGGCTACACCTTC
CASSQPTLRGGYTF
>many|TRBV7-2|TRBJ2-7|TRBD2
TGTGCCAGCAGCTTAGCTAGCGGGGTCTTCGACGAGCAGTACTTC
CASSLASGVFDEQYF
>many|TRBV7-2|TRBJ2-5|-
TGTGCCAGCAGCCCAGATAGGACCCAGTACTTC
CASSPDRTQYF
>few|TRBV15|TRBJ2-2|-
TGTGCCACCAGCAGAGTATTTGGGCTCACGAACACCGGGGAGCTGTTTTTT
CATSRVFGLTNTGELFF
>few|TRBV4-3|TRBJ1-1|-
TGCGCCAGCAGCACGACAGGCGGGAACACTGAAGCTTTCTTT
CASSTTGGNTEAFF
>few|TRBV6-1|TRBJ2-3|TRBD2
TGTGCCAGCAGTGAACTAGCGGGGGGGCTTTCAGATACGCAGTATTTT
CASSELAGGLSDTQYF
>many|TRBV24-1|TRBJ1-2|-
TGTGCCACCAGTGACCCCGGGACGGACTATGGCTACACCTTC
CATSDPGTDYGYTF
>many|TRBV7-2|TRBJ1-2|-
TGTGCCAGCAGCTACTCAAGGTCTTTCGATGGCTACACCTTC
CASSYSRSFDGYTF
>few|TRBV6-5|TRBJ2-2|TRBD1
TGTGCCAGAGGCCTTCGGGACAGGGACACCGGGGAGCTGTTTTTT
CARGLRDRDTGELFF
>many|TRBV7-6|TRBJ1-1|-
TGTGCCAGCAGCAGGGGCCAGGACACTGAAGCTTTCTTT
CASSRGQDTEAFF
>many|TRBV7-6|TRBJ1-1|TRBD1
TGTGCCAGCAGCTTAGATCCCCCGGACAGGAATTCCAATGAAGCTTTCTTT
CASSLDPPDRNSNEAFF
>many|TRBV6-1|TRBJ2-2|-
TGTGCCAGCAGTGAAAGGACACGCACCGGGGAGCTGTTTTTT
CASSERTRTGELFF
>many|TRBV28|TRBJ1-4|TRBD1
TGTGCCAGCAGTTTAGATACCGGGACAGGGTATTCTGAAAAACTGTTTTTT
CASSLDTGTGYSEKLFF
>-|TRBV7-2|TRBJ2-7|TRBD2
TGTGCCAGCAGCGGTAGCGGGAGAGGACTCGAGCAGTACTTC
CASSGSGRGLEQYF
>once|TRBV7-2|TRBJ1-1|-
TGTGCCAGCAGCTTAGGGTTGGTGGATGAAGCTTTCTTT
CASSLGLVDEAFF
>-|TRBV20-1|TRBJ1-4|-
TGCAGTGCTAGAGATTCGAGGGAAAAACTGTTTTTT
CSARDSREKLFF
>many|TRBV7-8|TRBJ2-7|-
TGTGCCAGCAGCCCTACAGGGAAAGGCTCCTACGAGCAGTACTTC
CASSPTGKGSYEQYF
>many|TRBV7-9|TRBJ1-2|-
TGTGCCAGCATCAGAGGCGGAAACTATGGCTACACCTTC
CASIRGGNYGYTF
>few|TRBV5-1|TRBJ1-5|TRBD1
TGCGCCAGCAGCTCTCGACAGGGGGGGGTGGGCAATCAGCCCCAGCATTTT
CASSSRQGGVGNQPQHF
>-|TRBV6-1|TRBJ2-7|TRBD1
TGTGCCAGCAGAGAGACAGGGGGGAAGGGTGGCGAGCAGTACTTC
CASRETGGKGGEQYF
>many|TRBV7-2|TRBJ1-2|TRBD1
TGTGCCAGCAGCTTAGGACAGGGATACGCCTATGGCTACACCTTC
CASSLGQGYAYGYTF
>many|TRBV7-2|TRBJ2-1|TRBD2
TGTGCCAGCAGTAGACTAGCGGGGGGCCTGGGGAATGAGCAGTTCTTC
CASSRLAGGLGNEQFF
>few|TRBV6-2/TRBV6-3|TRBJ2-7|TRBD2
TGTGCCAGCAGTTACTCGAGAAGGGCTAGCGGGATATACGAGCAGTACTTC
CASSYSRRASGIYEQYF
>many|TRBV7-8|TRBJ2-1|-
TGTGCCAGCAGCCCCATCTGGACGGCGCCCAATGAGCAGTTCTTC
CASSPIWTAPNEQFF
>-|TRBV7-2|TRBJ2-5|-
TGTGCCAGCAGCTTAGGCGGAGGGGGGGAAGAGACCCAGTACTTC
CASSLGGGGEETQYF
>few|TRBV29-1|TRBJ1-5|TRBD1
TGCAGCGCCAGGGGGGATAGCAATCAGCCCCAGCATTTT
CSARGDSNQPQHF
>-|TRBV5-1|TRBJ2-5|-
TGCGCCAGCAGCTCATCCGGCGGGACGCTGAGGGAGACCCAGTACTTC
CASSSSGGTLRETQYF
>many|TRBV7-2|TRBJ2-7|-
TGTGCCAGCAGCTTCCAACAGGGCGAGCAGTACTTC
CASSFQQGEQYF
>few|TRBV28|TRBJ1-5|TRBD1
TGTGCCAGCACCCGGACAGGGCCTAGCAATCAGCCCCAGCATTTT
CASTRTGPSNQPQHF
>many|TRBV7-8|TRBJ2-3|TRBD2
TGTGCCAGCAGCCACGGGACTGCGGGGGCAGATACGCAGTATTTT
CASSHGTAGADTQYF
>many|TRBV7-2|TRBJ1-3|-
TGTGCCAGCAGCCGAGGGAGCCCCTTTGGAAACACCATATATTTT
CASSRGSPFGNTIYF
>few|TRBV6-1|TRBJ2-5|TRBD1
TGTGCCAGCAGTTACGCGACAGGGGAAGAGACCCAGTACTTC
CASSYATGEETQYF
>many|TRBV7-2|TRBJ1-2|TRBD1
TGTGCCAGCAGCTTAGATCTGACAGGGCTCGGGGGCTACACCTTC
CASSLDLTGLGGYTF
>many|TRBV29-1|TRBJ2-2|-
TGCAGCGTCCAGCCAGGGGCCGGGGAGCTGTTTTTT
CSVQPGAGELFF
>many|TRBV7-7|TRBJ2-1|-
TGTGCTAGCAGTATGACTACGAGCTCCTACAATGAGCAGTTCTTC
CASSMTTSSYNEQFF
>-|TRBV12-3/TRBV12-4|TRBJ1-4|-
TGTGCCAGCAGTCCGGAGGGCTTCACTAATGAAAAACTGTTTTTT
CASSPEGFTNEKLFF
>many|TRBV19|TRBJ1-2|-
TGTGCCAGTAGTCCCCCCCACGGGAACTATGGCTACACCTTC
CASSPPHGNYGYTF
>few|TRBV20-1|TRBJ1-2|-
TGCAGTGCTAGTGAGGATGTCTATGGCTACACCTTC
CSASEDVYGYTF
>few|TRBV7-9|TRBJ2-1|-
TGTGCCAGCAGCTTAGGACAATCTGGAAATGAGCAGTTCTTC
CASSLGQSGNEQFF
>few|TRBV20-1|TRBJ1-6|-
TGCAGTGCTAGAATAGCGGGGGGGGATTCACCCCTCCACTTT
CSARIAGGDSPLHF